Presented here are 6 T cell receptor beta chains from one specimen sequenced in a study of Graves' ophthalmopathy and Graves' hyperthyroidism. The authors amplified TCR beta CDR3 regions, and they did so from RNA transcripts for repertoire sequencing. First-round RT-PCR used HTBI primers; second-round multiplex PCR followed. TCRdb analysed the multiplex PCR reads with MiXCR anew, one entry per CDR3 protein. The sample lists 680,000 or so distinct CDR3 sequences; around a fifth were seen once. Sequencing used peripheral blood. These receptors came from a woman between 18 and 30 years old with stable Graves' hyperthyroidism. Some clones in this sample may be carry-over from other donors' samples.

The V and J genes are TRBV29-1 and TRBJ1-2, with 7 bases matching TRBD1. The germline gives CDR1 SQVTM, CDR2 ANQGSEA. The CDR3 has 15 amino acids. V lost 2 bases, J lost 3 bases, and 9 bases stayed unmatched. CDR3 amino acids: CSVELFGTDYYGYTF. CDR3 bases: TGCAGCGTTGAATTATTTGGGACAGACTACTATGGCTACACCTTC.

This clonotype was picked up many times. V and J are TRBV28 and TRBJ2-7; D remains unclear. The CDR3 runs 14 residues. From germline, CDR1 is MDHEN and CDR2 SYDVKM. Trimming cost V 2 bases and J 4 bases, with 12 bases left between them. The CDR3 loop is CASSLGQILYEQYF. In DNA, the CDR3 is TGTGCCAGCAGTTTAGGTCAGATCCTATACGAGCAGTACTTC.

This clonotype has a count of ten or more. V and J are TRBV4-1 and TRBJ1-6; a weak D match, TRBD1 (6 bases). Germline V lookup: CDR1 MGHRA, CDR2 YSYEKL. Trimming removed 1 base from V and 10 bases from J, with 14 bases in between. This CDR3 has 15 amino acids. The CDR3 protein is CASSQAGGPGSPLHF. For the CDR3, the DNA is TGCGCCAGCAGCCAAGCCGGGGGGCCGGGATCACCCCTCCACTTT.

This clonotype was counted ten times or more. The V call is TRBV5-4, the J call TRBJ1-2; unclear D gene. In germline, CDR1 is SGHNT, CDR2 YYREEE (reference sequence). Trimming cost V 4 bases and J 3 bases, with 10 bases left between them. The CDR3 loop spans 13 amino acids. CDR3 protein: CASSTREYYGYTF. CDR3 DNA sequence: TGTGCCAGCAGCACCCGGGAATACTATGGCTACACCTTC. Full variable domain (missing parts from reference TRBV5-4 and TRBJ1-2): ETGVTQSPTHLIKTRGQQVTLRCSSQSGHNTVSWYQQALGQGPQFIFQYYREEENGRGNFPPRFSGLQFPNYSSELNVNALELDDSALYLCASSTREYYGYTFGSGTRLTVV.

This sequence joins TRBV7-2 and TRBJ1-1, with D unclear. V shed 2 bases and J shed 10 bases, with 11 bases lying between them. The CDR3 covers 12 residues. Per the germline V gene, CDR1 is SGHTA and CDR2 is FQGNSA. For the CDR3, the DNA is TGTGCCAGCAGCTTACGGGGTCAGCCAGCTTTCTTT. This translates into CASSLRGQPAFF.

At least ten counts were recorded for this clonotype. The rearrangement uses TRBV20-1 and TRBJ2-7; TRBD2 aligns across 11 bases. The germline V gene encodes CDR1 DFQATT and CDR2 SNEGSKA (reference sequence). V shed 8 bases, J shed 2 bases, and the junction held 5 bases outside the gene matches. The CDR3 extends over 13 amino acids. In nucleotides, the CDR3 is TGCAGTCGTGGGACTAGCGGAACCTACGAGCAGTACTTC. It codes for CSRGTSGTYEQYF.